This is a list of T cell receptor beta chains from one sample in a study of blood T cell repertoires in COVID-19. Only in-frame clones appear in the TCRdb table, and some are missing; sequencing was by immunoSEQ multiplex PCR. There are approximately 58,000 clones in the sample; over 65% occur only once, and roughly 5% lies in the top ten. The sample was peripheral blood. These receptors all stem from a middle-aged man with active COVID-19. The CDR3 runs from the conserved cysteine through the conserved F or W. The order of the fields is V gene, J gene, D gene, clone size, CDR3 protein, CDR3 DNA. The D gene is left open where the match is weak. Size values are once, few and many counts, or a class for expanded clones, and some rows have none.

>TRBV13|TRBJ1-1|TRBD1|-
CASSALRGPGGRVEAFF
TGTGCCAGCAGCGCCCTAAGGGGGCCGGGGGGGAGAGTTGAAGCTTTCTTT
>TRBV2|TRBJ2-7|-|-
CASSRQGSGEQYF
TGTGCCAGTTCTCGTCAGGGTTCTGGCGAGCAGTACTTC
>TRBV4-1|TRBJ1-2|TRBD1|-
CASSRFQGDPNYGYTF
TGCGCCAGCAGCCGTTTTCAGGGGGACCCTAACTATGGCTACACCTTC
>TRBV18|TRBJ1-2|-|-
CASSLQDTNYGYTF
TGTGCCAGCTCACTCCAGGACACGAACTATGGCTACACCTTC
>TRBV11-3|TRBJ2-3|TRBD2|-
CASSPKGLAVQYF
TGTGCCAGCAGCCCTAAAGGCCTAGCGGTGCAGTATTTT
>TRBV6-1|TRBJ2-2|-|-
CASSERGGANTGELFF
TGTGCCAGCAGTGAACGGGGCGGGGCGAACACCGGGGAGCTGTTTTTT
>TRBV7-7|TRBJ2-3|TRBD1|-
CASSRTGTGGFGTDTQYF
TGTGCTAGCAGCCGTACCGGGACAGGGGGGTTCGGCACAGATACGCAGTATTTT
>TRBV2|TRBJ2-2|TRBD1|-
CASSGTGGSYTGELFF
TGTGCCAGCTCAGGGACAGGGGGCTCGTACACCGGGGAGCTGTTTTTT
>TRBV7-2|TRBJ2-7|TRBD2|once
CASSLDWTSGMDEQYF
TGTGCCAGCAGCTTAGACTGGACTAGCGGGATGGACGAGCAGTACTTC
>TRBV6-5|TRBJ2-7|TRBD1|-
CASNTGTGASEQYF
TGTGCCAGCAACACCGGGACAGGGGCTAGCGAGCAGTACTTC
>TRBV9|TRBJ1-5|-|-
CASSAGGGHQPQHF
TGTGCCAGCAGCGCTGGGGGGGGGCATCAGCCCCAGCATTTT
>TRBV18|TRBJ2-5|TRBD2|-
CASSSWTSGRGETQYF
TGTGCCAGCTCATCCTGGACTAGCGGGAGAGGGGAGACCCAGTACTTC
>TRBV2|TRBJ1-5|-|-
CASMMLGSRSNQPQHF
TGTGCCAGCATGATGTTGGGGAGTCGTAGCAATCAGCCCCAGCATTTT
>TRBV28|TRBJ2-1|TRBD1|-
CASSSWDREDNEQFF
TGTGCCAGCAGTTCATGGGACAGGGAGGATAATGAGCAGTTCTTC
>TRBV24-1|TRBJ1-5|-|-
CATSEGRQPQHF
TGTGCCACCAGTGAGGGGCGGCAGCCCCAGCATTTT
>TRBV20-1|TRBJ2-7|TRBD2|-
CSASPSGSSHEQYF
TGCAGTGCTAGTCCTAGCGGGAGCTCCCACGAGCAGTACTTC
>TRBV6-4|TRBJ2-2|TRBD1|-
CASSSSPGQVLGTGELFF
TGTGCCAGCAGTTCAAGCCCGGGACAGGTTTTGGGCACCGGGGAGCTGTTTTTT
>TRBV20-1|TRBJ2-5|-|-
CSATDQETQYF
TGCAGTGCTACGGACCAAGAGACCCAGTACTTC
>TRBV3-1/TRBV3-2|TRBJ1-6|TRBD1|-
CASSPDRGSFSPLHF
TGTGCCAGCAGCCCAGACAGGGGGAGTTTTTCACCCCTCCACTTT
>TRBV5-6|TRBJ1-4|-|-
CASSSRRVVEKLFF
TGTGCCAGCAGCTCCCGGAGGGTGGTCGAAAAACTGTTTTTT
>TRBV11-2|TRBJ1-4|TRBD1|-
CASSPRQGSNEKLLF
TGTGCCAGCAGCCCTAGACAGGGAAGTAATGAAAAACTGCTTTTT
>TRBV5-5|TRBJ1-1|-|-
CASSFSQATKAFF
TGTGCCAGCAGCTTCAGTCAGGCCACGAAAGCTTTCTTT
>TRBV5-1|TRBJ1-6|TRBD1|-
CASSLGGTPGTGGSPLHF
TGCGCCAGCAGCTTGGGGGGGACCCCCGGGACAGGGGGATCACCCCTCCACTTT
>TRBV10-2|TRBJ1-6|TRBD1|few
CASSEPDRDPLHF
TGCGCCAGCAGTGAGCCAGACAGGGACCCCCTCCACTTT
>TRBV7-9|TRBJ2-5|TRBD2|-
CASLRTSGPKETQYF
TGTGCCAGCTTGCGGACTAGCGGGCCAAAAGAGACCCAGTACTTC
>TRBV12-3/TRBV12-4|TRBJ1-2|-|-
CASSFSQVLGYTF
TGTGCCAGCAGTTTTTCCCAGGTCTTAGGCTACACCTTC
>TRBV28|TRBJ1-2|-|-
CASSPGYGYTF
TGTGCCAGCAGCCCGGGCTATGGCTACACCTTC
>TRBV11-2|TRBJ1-2|-|-
CASSLNREDGYTF
TGTGCCAGCAGCTTGAACAGGGAAGACGGCTACACCTTC
>TRBV5-1|TRBJ2-7|-|-
CASSLVSGRSEQYF
TGCGCCAGCAGCTTGGTTAGCGGTAGAAGCGAGCAGTACTTC
>TRBV29-1|TRBJ1-4|-|once
CSADKGEGKLFF
TGCAGCGCCGATAAGGGGGAGGGAAAACTGTTTTTT
>TRBV19|TRBJ1-5|-|-
CASSQSNQPQHF
TGTGCCAGTAGCCAGAGCAATCAGCCCCAGCATTTT
>TRBV6-5|TRBJ1-3|TRBD1|-
CASTPDRGSGNTIYF
TGTGCCAGCACCCCGGACAGGGGCTCTGGAAACACCATATATTTT
>TRBV5-4|TRBJ2-7|-|-
CASSFQEQYEQYF
TGTGCCAGCAGCTTCCAGGAACAGTACGAGCAGTACTTC
>TRBV5-1|TRBJ1-3|-|-
CASRRDSPGNTIYF
TGCGCCAGCCGCCGGGACTCCCCTGGAAACACCATATATTTT
>TRBV7-2|TRBJ2-1|TRBD2|-
CASSSPSLAGGYNEQFF
TGTGCCAGCAGCTCACCGAGCCTAGCGGGAGGATATAATGAGCAGTTCTTC
>TRBV28|TRBJ2-3|TRBD1|-
CASEFQGTVDITDTQYF
TGTGCCAGCGAGTTTCAGGGGACAGTCGATATCACAGATACGCAGTATTTT
>TRBV29-1|TRBJ2-3|TRBD2|-
CSAEGLAGVGTQYF
TGCAGCGCCGAGGGACTTGCGGGAGTAGGGACGCAGTATTTT
>TRBV10-3|TRBJ2-3|-|-
CAISETGSTDTQYF
TGTGCCATCAGTGAGACAGGGAGCACAGATACGCAGTATTTT
>TRBV7-2|TRBJ1-5|TRBD1|-
CASAYRGGQPQHF
TGTGCCAGCGCCTACAGGGGCGGCCAGCCCCAGCATTTT
>TRBV5-1|TRBJ2-7|TRBD2|once
CASSEGLALYEQYF
TGCGCCAGCAGCGAGGGACTAGCGCTATACGAGCAGTACTTC
>TRBV5-8|TRBJ2-5|TRBD2|-
CASSLARLMSAGVQETQYF
TGTGCCAGCAGCTTGGCCAGGCTAATGTCCGCGGGGGTCCAAGAGACCCAGTACTTC
>TRBV20-1|TRBJ2-1|-|-
CSASRVASANNEQFF
TGCAGTGCTAGTCGAGTAGCGTCCGCGAACAATGAGCAGTTCTTC
>TRBV19|TRBJ2-7|TRBD1|-
CAIGTAYEQYF
TGTGCCATCGGGACAGCGTACGAGCAGTACTTC
>TRBV6-6|TRBJ1-3|-|-
CASSVQGVGSLDTIYF
TGTGCCAGCAGTGTACAGGGTGTTGGATCTTTGGACACCATATATTTT
>TRBV29-1|TRBJ1-2|TRBD1|-
CSVRNRDRDGYTF
TGCAGCGTTCGAAACCGGGACAGAGATGGCTACACCTTC
>TRBV10-3|TRBJ1-1|-|-
CAILRDLNTEAFF
TGTGCCATCCTGAGGGATTTGAACACTGAAGCTTTCTTT
>TRBV29-1|TRBJ2-5|TRBD2|-
CSVGPAGGPETQYF
TGCAGCGTTGGTCCAGCGGGAGGGCCAGAGACCCAGTACTTC
>TRBV12-1|TRBJ2-1|-|-
CASSWGRTLSYNEQFF
TGTGCCAGCAGTTGGGGGCGGACTCTCTCCTACAATGAGCAGTTCTTC
>TRBV21-1|TRBJ2-7|-|-
CASSQPGLGEEWGIDYEQYF
TGTGCCAGCAGCCAACCGGGACTAGGGGAAGAGTGGGGCATTGACTACGAGCAGTACTTC
>TRBV10-3|TRBJ2-3|-|-
CAISESGGLGTDTQYF
TGTGCCATCAGTGAGTCGGGGGGGCTAGGCACAGATACGCAGTATTTT
>TRBV19|TRBJ1-2|TRBD1|-
CATSGQQTYGYTF
TGTGCCACTTCGGGACAGCAAACCTATGGCTACACCTTC
>TRBV18|TRBJ2-5|TRBD1|-
CASSLQTGTGKETQYF
TGTGCCAGCTCCCTCCAAACCGGGACAGGGAAAGAGACCCAGTACTTC
>TRBV29-1|TRBJ1-1|-|-
CSVGQGWNTEAFF
TGCAGCGTTGGGCAGGGATGGAACACTGAAGCTTTCTTT
>TRBV6-1|TRBJ1-2|TRBD1|-
CASSEGGTGSWWGLGYTF
TGTGCCAGCAGTGAAGGAGGGACAGGGAGTTGGTGGGGCCTTGGCTACACCTTC